The present entry profiles one T cell receptor beta chain with its context. Its antigen is undetermined. The study ran its PCR with 60 Vbeta and 13 Jbeta primers. The method was immunoSEQ multiplex PCR; TCRdb's version includes in-frame clones alone and lacks a portion of them. The sample records fewer than 250,000 clones, approximately 80% being singletons. Germline V lookup: CDR1 SEHNR, CDR2 FQNEAQ (reference sequence). The ends were cut back, 6 bases at V and 2 bases at J, with 11 bases in the middle. The CDR3 consists of 15 residues. The sample comes from a study of cytomegalovirus exposure and HLA in healthy donors. Study-wide background: Early released data had around 88 million unique TCRs, all coming from HLA-typed donors. The Caucasian-associated ancestry cluster contained about four fifths of the approximately 420 genotyped donors.

The study's findings and limits: Among the sequence variants, a highly shared cluster was likely an artifact of sequencing. Most TCR sequences were seen very rarely across donors, but some public TCRs occurred in many.

The sample taken for sequencing was PBMCs. The receptor's source is a woman in her fifties or sixties in good health and CMV-seropositive. The chain joins TRBV7-9 to TRBJ2-6; D is perhaps TRBD1 (6 bases). This CDR3 is CASSGTSAGANVLTF. DNA for the CDR3: TGTGCCAGCAGTGGGACATCCGCTGGGGCCAACGTCCTGACTTTC.